These 13 T cell receptor beta chains came from one sample sequenced in a study of shared clonotypes between healthy human individuals. Repertoires were generated with immunoSEQ multiplex PCR, while TCRdb's copy carries only in-frame clones and drops some. The profile shows 2 million to 2.5 million clones, approximately 96% of them singletons. The material sequenced was naive CD4+ T cells sorted from blood. Noted subset: CD45RA+ positively selected. These receptors were collected from a man in his late teens or twenties in good health.

The V and J genes are TRBV5-6 and TRBJ2-3; D ambiguous. V was shortened by 1 base and J by 8 bases, with 17 bases between the two germline ends. Germline CDR1 SGHDT, CDR2 YYEEEE. This CDR3 comprises 15 residues. The CDR3 loop is CASSLRVVGVGTQYF. CDR3 nucleotide sequence: TGTGCCAGCAGCTTGCGAGTCGTCGGAGTCGGTACGCAGTATTTT.

The V and J genes are TRBV5-6 and TRBJ1-2, with 8 bases aligning to TRBD1. Germline V gene lookup returns CDR1 SGHDT and CDR2 YYEEEE. The CDR3 totals 13 residues. V lost 4 bases, J lost 4 bases, and 3 bases stayed unmatched. The chain's CDR3 is CASSRTGSYGYTF. The CDR3 nucleotides read TGTGCCAGCAGCCGGACAGGGAGCTATGGCTACACCTTC.

V is TRBV10-2 and J is TRBJ2-2; 8 bases fit TRBD1. Germline V gene sequence: CDR1 WSHSY, CDR2 SAAADI. The CDR3 spans 16 residues. V was clipped by 8 bases and J by 3 bases; unmatched bases: 11. Here the CDR3 reads CASSDRRTGYTGELFF. CDR3 DNA sequence: TGCGCCAGCTCAGACCGTAGGACAGGGTACACCGGGGAGCTGTTTTTT.

This clone was found once. CDR3 nucleotides: TGTGCCAGTAGTATTTGGACCGGGAGTATTGCTAACTATGGCTACACCTTC. This codes for CASSIWTGSIANYGYTF. The V gene is TRBV19, the J gene TRBJ1-2; D not resolved. The CDR3 sequence is 17 residues long. The germline CDR1 and CDR2 sequences are LNHDA and SQIVND (reference sequence). Trimming removed 3 bases from V and 0 bases from J, with 17 bases in between.

This clone was found a few times. The chain carries TRBV27 and TRBJ1-4; 7 bases are a match to TRBD1. CDR1 MNHEY and CDR2 SMNVEV come from the germline V gene (reference sequence). The CDR3 runs to 15 residues. The junction had 9 bases not matched to a gene; V was cut back by 11 bases and J by 0 bases. The CDR3 loop is CASSRGQATNEKLFF. In DNA, the CDR3 is TGTGCCTCCTCGAGGGGGCAGGCAACTAATGAAAAACTGTTTTTT. Using reference TRBV27 and TRBJ1-4 for the parts outside the CDR3, the full variable domain is EAQVTQNPRYLITVTGKKLTVTCSQNMNHEYMSWYRQDPGLGLRQIYYSMNVEVTDKGDVPEGYKVSRKEKRNFPLILESPSPNQTSLYFCASSRGQATNEKLFFGSGTQLSVL.

The chain joins TRBV28 to TRBJ2-3; no definite D call. The V gene lost 2 bases and the J gene lost 6 bases, with 12 bases spanning the gap. Germline assignment: CDR1 MDHEN and CDR2 SYDVKM. The CDR3 extends over 14 amino acids. CDR3: CASSLDQSSDTQYF. CDR3 sequence (DNA): TGTGCCAGCAGTTTAGACCAAAGCTCCGATACGCAGTATTTT. Filled out from reference TRBV28 and TRBJ2-3, the complete variable domain reads DVKVTQSSRYLVKRTGEKVFLECVQDMDHENMFWYRQDPGLGLRLIYFSYDVKMKEKGDIPEGYSVSREKKERFSLILESASTNQTSMYLCASSLDQSSDTQYFGPGTRLTVL.

The sample holds one count of this clone. CDR3: CASTFQLGTSGGELFF. In DNA form, the CDR3 reads TGTGCCAGCACTTTCCAATTAGGGACGTCGGGCGGGGAGCTGTTTTTT. V gene TRBV28 combines with J gene TRBJ2-2; the D call may be TRBD1 or TRBD2 (5 bases each). Germline CDR1 and CDR2: MDHEN and SYDVKM. This CDR3 has 16 amino acids. V shed 7 bases and J shed 7 bases, with 22 bases lying between them. The full variable domain, its missing parts supplied by reference TRBV28 and TRBJ2-2, is DVKVTQSSRYLVKRTGEKVFLECVQDMDHENMFWYRQDPGLGLRLIYFSYDVKMKEKGDIPEGYSVSREKKERFSLILESASTNQTSMYLCASTFQLGTSGGELFFGEGSRLTVL.

The chain combines TRBV18 with TRBJ2-5, with 7 bases identical to TRBD1. The germline gives CDR1 KGHSH, CDR2 LQKENI. V dropped 3 bases and J dropped 4; count of bases not matched to a gene: 5. The CDR3 has 14 amino acids. The CDR3 DNA reads TGTGCCAGCTCACCGGACAGGAACTCAGAGACCCAGTACTTC. Translating it yields CASSPDRNSETQYF.

The rearrangement links TRBV10-3 to TRBJ1-1; 9 bases are shared with TRBD1. Germline V gene data show CDR1 as ENHRY and CDR2 as SYGVKD. The length of the CDR3 is 15 residues. V dropped 4 bases and J dropped 1; count of bases not matched to a gene: 4. The DNA of the CDR3 is TGTGCCATCAGTGGCCCGACAGGGGGGAACACTGAAGCTTTCTTT. This encodes CAISGPTGGNTEAFF.

The gene calls are TRBV5-1 and TRBJ2-6; 13 nucleotides align to TRBD2. The CDR3 sequence is 17 residues long. V was pared by 4 bases and J by 2 bases, with 3 bases of the junction left unmatched. CDR1 and CDR2 from the germline V gene are SGHRS and YFSETQ. In DNA form, the CDR3 reads TGCGCCAGCAGCCACACTAGCGGGAGGGCTGGGGCCAACGTCCTGACTTTC. Amino acids: CASSHTSGRAGANVLTF.

This chain uses TRBV6-1 with TRBJ1-6, with no clear D. The CDR3 contains 10 residues. The V and J ends lost 10 bases and 7 bases respectively, with 5 bases between them. Germline-derived CDR1 and CDR2 are MNHNS and SASEGT. The DNA for the CDR3 is TGTGCCACCGCAAATTCACCCCTCCACTTT. Translation: CATANSPLHF.

This chain uses TRBV5-4 with TRBJ2-7; D is unclear. Trimming pared 4 bases from V and 6 bases from J, leaving 14 bases between. Germline assignment: CDR1 SGHNT and CDR2 YYREEE (reference sequence). The CDR3 sequence is 13 residues long. CDR3 residues: CASSNPGVGEQYF. The CDR3 DNA sequence: TGTGCCAGCAGCAACCCTGGTGTGGGCGAGCAGTACTTC.

V is TRBV25-1 and J is TRBJ2-3; TRBD2 is a possible D gene (5 bases). Germline CDR1 reads MGHDK; CDR2 reads SYGVNS. V lost 3 bases, J lost 11 bases, and 15 bases lay in between. The CDR3 has 13 amino acids. CDR3 in amino acids: CASSDLGLERQYF. The CDR3 DNA follows: TGTGCCAGCAGTGATTTAGGACTGGAGAGGCAGTATTTT.